The next 27 T cell receptor beta chains were all read from a single sample in a study of vaccination and CD4 T cells after COVID-19. Sequence data for DNA of cultured CD4+ T cells were generated by the Oncomine TCR Beta short-read assay. TCRdb itself ran the PCR reads through MiXCR, one entry per CDR3 protein. The table includes 13,000 to 15,000 distinct CDR3 sequences, about 25% detected once. No antigens are known for them. Treatment given: approximately 9-day PBMC culture with coronavirus spike peptide pools or control peptides (ViraFEST assay). The sample was CD4+ T cells from blood, cultured in vitro. The source of these receptors is a human donor who had recovered from COVID-19.

This sequence joins TRBV6-5 and TRBJ2-1; D remains ambiguous. V lost 0 bases and J 0 bases, leaving 6 bases between the germline ends. Germline V gene sequence: CDR1 MNHEY, CDR2 SVGAGI. The length of the CDR3 is 15 residues. This CDR3 reads CASSYSRDSYNEQFF. DNA for the CDR3: TGTGCCAGCAGTTACTCCAGAGACTCCTACAATGAGCAGTTCTTC.

This clonotype has just a few counts. The DNA for the CDR3 is TGTGCTAGTGGTCCCGGGACAGGGAGGACACCCCTCCACTTT. Residues: CASGPGTGRTPLHF. The chain uses TRBV12-5 and TRBJ1-6; 9 positions agree with TRBD1. CDR1 is LGHNT, CDR2 FRNRAP, per germline. The CDR3 runs 14 residues. Trimming removed 5 bases from V and 11 bases from J; junction bases left unmatched: 7. Full variable domain (remainder filled in from reference TRBV12-5 and TRBJ1-6): DARVTQTPRHKVTEMGQEVTMRCQPILGHNTVFWYRQTMMQGLELLAYFRNRAPLDDSGMPKDRFSAEMPDATLATLKIQPSEPRDSAVYFCASGPGTGRTPLHFGNGTRLTVT.

V gene TRBV2 combines with J gene TRBJ2-1, with D perhaps assigned TRBD1 or TRBD2 (5 bases each). Germline lookup yields CDR1 SNHLY and CDR2 FYNNEI. Trimming left V 4 bases short and J 9 bases short, with 7 bases between. The CDR3 is made up of 11 amino acids. The CDR3 sequence: CASSVRGEQFF. In DNA form, the CDR3 reads TGTGCCAGCAGTGTGAGGGGTGAGCAGTTCTTC.

There are a few counts of this clonotype. The V gene is TRBV9, the J gene TRBJ2-1, with 14 positions matching TRBD2. Germline V gene sequence: CDR1 SGDLS, CDR2 YYNGEE. V lost 0 bases to trimming and J lost 5 bases; unmatched junction nucleotides: 4. The CDR3 is 17 residues long. CDR3 sequence: CASSVAPTSGGDNEQFF. The CDR3 DNA reads as TGTGCCAGCAGCGTAGCCCCGACTAGCGGGGGGGACAATGAGCAGTTCTTC.

In its sample, this clonotype was seen a few times. V and J are TRBV4-1 and TRBJ2-2, with D perhaps being TRBD1 or TRBD2 (5 bases each). CDR1 is MGHRA, CDR2 YSYEKL, per germline. The CDR3 extends over 16 amino acids. V dropped 0 bases and J dropped 0 bases, with 8 bases sitting between them. The CDR3 nucleotides read TGCGCCAGCAGCCAAGAACCGGGGCCGAACACCGGGGAGCTGTTTTTT. It specifies CASSQEPGPNTGELFF.

In its sample, this clonotype was seen a few times. The CDR3 spells CASSSSRYTQYF. CDR3 bases: TGTGCCAGCAGCTCTTCTCGGTACACGCAGTATTTT. The chain carries TRBV11-2 and TRBJ2-3; D gene uncertain. Germline V gene lookup returns CDR1 SGHAT and CDR2 FQNNGV. The CDR3 is made up of 12 amino acids. Between the trimmed V and J ends, which lost 4 bases and 9 bases, there was a span of 11 bases.

The chain links TRBV11-2 to TRBJ2-7; no reliable D call. The CDR3 has 13 residues. Germline V gene sequence: CDR1 SGHAT, CDR2 FQNNGV. Deletions cut 1 base from V and 3 bases from J, with 7 bases between. CDR3 bases: TGTGCCAGCAGCTTAGCTCCAGACTACGAGCAGTACTTC. Translated, it gives CASSLAPDYEQYF.

The V and J genes are TRBV27 and TRBJ1-6, with no clear D. Germline V gene data show CDR1 as MNHEY and CDR2 as SMNVEV (reference sequence). The CDR3 covers 15 residues. V was pared by 5 bases and J by 9 bases, with 17 bases between. This CDR3 is CASSLRMAAASPLHF. CDR3 sequence (DNA): TGTGCCAGCAGTCTCCGGATGGCTGCGGCTTCACCCCTCCACTTT.

This chain joins TRBV18 and TRBJ1-5; possibly TRBD1 for D (6 bases). Germline V gene sequence: CDR1 KGHSH, CDR2 LQKENI. Deletions cut 6 bases from V and 7 bases from J, with 13 bases between. The CDR3 sequence is 13 residues long. The CDR3 loop is CASSSGEGQPQHF. CDR3 nucleotides: TGTGCCAGCTCCTCAGGGGAGGGGCAGCCCCAGCATTTT.

This clonotype was recorded a few times. The chain employs TRBV6-2 or TRBV6-3 and TRBJ1-1; no clear D. Germline assignment: CDR1 MNHEY and CDR2 SVGEGT. Trimming stripped 6 bases from V and 6 bases from J, with 11 bases between. The CDR3 length is 12 residues. CDR3 bases: TGTGCCAGCAGGACCCACGCGGCTGAAGCTTTCTTT. Residues: CASRTHAAEAFF.

This chain links TRBV5-1 with TRBJ2-7; D might be TRBD1 or TRBD2, each matching 5 bases. The germline V gene has CDR1 SGHRS and CDR2 YFSETQ. The CDR3 covers 14 residues. The V end was cut by 5 bases, the J end by 0 bases, with 12 bases between. CDR3 DNA: TGCGCCAGCAGACGGGACCTCCCCTCCTACGAGCAGTACTTC. It is translated as CASRRDLPSYEQYF. Looking up the rest from reference TRBV5-1 and TRBJ2-7 gives the full variable domain: KAGVTQTPRYLIKTRGQQVTLSCSPISGHRSVSWYQQTPGQGLQFLFEYFSETQRNKGNFPGRFSGRQFSNSRSEMNVSTLELGDSALYLCASRRDLPSYEQYFGPGTRLTVT.

V usage is TRBV11-3 and J usage is TRBJ1-1; no clear D. CDR1 is SGHNT, CDR2 YENEEA, per germline. V lost 1 base, J lost 0 bases, and 18 bases lay in between. This CDR3 has 18 amino acids. The CDR3 spells CASSLAAPFGQVNTEAFF. CDR3 nucleotides: TGTGCCAGCAGCTTAGCAGCTCCTTTTGGCCAGGTGAACACTGAAGCTTTCTTT. The whole variable domain, filled in from reference TRBV11-3 and TRBJ1-1, reads EAGVVQSPRYKIIEKKQPVAFWCNPISGHNTLYWYLQNLGQGPELLIRYENEEAVDDSQLPKDRFSAERLKGVDSTLKIQPAELGDSAVYLCASSLAAPFGQVNTEAFFGQGTRLTVV.

The V call is TRBV29-1, the J call TRBJ1-2, with TRBD1 identical over 7 bases. The germline V gene encodes CDR1 SQVTM and CDR2 ANQGSEA. There are 11 residues in the CDR3. V lost 5 bases, J lost 3 bases, and 0 bases stayed unmatched. In DNA form, the CDR3 reads TGCAGCGTTACAGGGGACTATGGCTACACCTTC. This codes for CSVTGDYGYTF.

There are a few counts of this clonotype. The chain joins TRBV18 to TRBJ1-1; D is ambiguous. V was cut by 2 bases and J by 1 base, with 11 bases left in between. The CDR3 runs 15 residues. Germline-derived CDR1 and CDR2 are KGHSH and LQKENI. For the CDR3, the DNA is TGTGCCAGCTCACCATCTCCCGAGGGGAACACTGAAGCTTTCTTT. Translated: CASSPSPEGNTEAFF.

The rearrangement links TRBV4-3 to TRBJ1-3, with D hard to call. The CDR3 is 16 amino acids. Germline assignment: CDR1 LGHNA and CDR2 YSLEER. The V end lost 1 base, the J end lost 0 bases, and 10 bases lay between the germline ends. CDR3 sequence: CASSQVGGSSGNTIYF. The DNA of the CDR3 is TGCGCCAGCAGCCAAGTTGGTGGGAGCTCTGGAAACACCATATATTTT.

The J gene is TRBJ1-2, the V gene TRBV9, with D unresolved. The CDR3 is 12 residues long. Germline CDR1 SGDLS, CDR2 YYNGEE. Trimming removed 3 bases at V and 6 bases at J, with 9 bases between. Here the CDR3 DNA reads TGTGCCAGCAGCGATACGAGGGATGGCTACACCTTC. This translates into CASSDTRDGYTF.

This clonotype turned up a few times. V is TRBV2 and J is TRBJ1-6; TRBD1 agrees at 9 bases. Germline CDR1 and CDR2: SNHLY and FYNNEI. The CDR3 covers 15 residues. With V trimmed by 1 base and J by 5 bases, 0 bases remained unmatched. CDR3 sequence (DNA): TGTGCCAGCAGTGAAGGGGACAGGGATAATTCACCCCTCCACTTT. It yields the protein CASSEGDRDNSPLHF.

This clonotype was detected only a few times. The J gene is TRBJ1-6, the V gene TRBV19, with a tentative D call TRBD1 (5 bases). The ends were cut back, 3 bases at V and 10 bases at J, with 16 bases in the middle. Germline V gene data show CDR1 as LNHDA and CDR2 as SQIVND (reference sequence). The CDR3 spans 15 residues. DNA for the CDR3: TGTGCCAGTAGTATTATTGTGGGGGGACGCTCACCCCTCCACTTT. Translation: CASSIIVGGRSPLHF.

This chain uses TRBV6-1 with TRBJ2-7; a possible D gene is TRBD1 (6 bases). Trimming removed 5 bases from V and 1 base from J, with 12 bases in between. There are 14 residues in the CDR3. Germline lookup yields CDR1 MNHNS and CDR2 SASEGT. The CDR3 DNA reads TGTGCCAGCAGTAGGGGGTCTTTATCCTACGAGCAGTACTTC. Translating gives CASSRGSLSYEQYF.

The chain links TRBV7-9 to TRBJ2-7; TRBD1 might be the D (5 bases). Trimming pared 2 bases from V and 5 bases from J, leaving 13 bases between. Germline assignment: CDR1 SEHNR and CDR2 FQNEAQ (reference sequence). The CDR3 runs to 14 residues. The CDR3 loop reads CASSLQNFRDEQYF. CDR3 bases: TGTGCCAGCAGCTTACAGAATTTCAGGGACGAGCAGTACTTC.

CDR3 sequence: CSAGLDRLNYGYTF. The CDR3 bases are TGCAGTGCTGGGCTGGACAGGCTTAACTATGGCTACACCTTC. The rearrangement joins TRBV20-1 to TRBJ1-2, with TRBD1 identical over 7 bases. This CDR3 has 14 residues. CDR1 is DFQATT, CDR2 SNEGSKA, per germline (reference sequence). V lost 5 bases and J lost 1; bases outside the gene matches: 7.

This chain connects TRBV6-1 to TRBJ2-7; tentatively, D is TRBD2 (5 bases). There are 14 residues in the CDR3. V lost 6 bases and J 4 bases, leaving 16 bases between the germline ends. CDR1 and CDR2 (germline): MNHNS, SASEGT. CDR3 region: CASSRRTGMYEQYF. CDR3 nucleotide sequence: TGTGCCAGCAGCCGCCGGACGGGGATGTACGAGCAGTACTTC.

This chain joins TRBV20-1 and TRBJ2-1; TRBD2 aligns across 8 bases. This CDR3 is 18 amino acids long. The germline gives CDR1 DFQATT, CDR2 SNEGSKA (reference sequence). With 3 bases clipped from V and 3 bases from J, the junction kept 16 bases outside the gene matches. The chain's CDR3 is CSARGIEGSGGIYNEQFF. In nucleotides, the CDR3 is TGCAGTGCTAGGGGGATTGAGGGAAGCGGGGGCATCTACAATGAGCAGTTCTTC.

The chain employs TRBV6-2 or TRBV6-3 and TRBJ2-7; 8 bases fit TRBD1. The V gene's germline CDR1 is MNHEY and CDR2 SVGEGT. V lost 7 bases and J lost 6; bases outside the gene matches: 11. The CDR3 loop spans 14 amino acids. CDR3 in DNA: TGTGCCAGCACCCTGACAGGGGAGTTCAGCGAGCAGTACTTC. This encodes CASTLTGEFSEQYF.

The chain recombines TRBV6-5 with TRBJ2-3; 9 nucleotides agree with TRBD2. Germline V gene sequence: CDR1 MNHEY, CDR2 SVGAGI. The CDR3 is 17 residues long. V gave up 2 bases and J gave up 2 bases; unmatched junction bases: 8. The CDR3: CASSYPSGVWHTDTQYF. CDR3 nucleotide sequence: TGTGCCAGCAGTTACCCTAGCGGGGTATGGCACACAGATACGCAGTATTTT.

V gene TRBV9 combines with J gene TRBJ2-5; D not certain. The CDR3 contains 16 residues. Germline lookup yields CDR1 SGDLS and CDR2 YYNGEE. The V end was cut by 0 bases, the J end by 2 bases, with 14 bases between. CDR3: CASSVGPHTNQETQYF. CDR3 nucleotides: TGTGCCAGCAGCGTAGGGCCGCACACCAATCAAGAGACCCAGTACTTC.

The chain couples TRBV5-6 to TRBJ2-1, with D unresolved. Germline assignment: CDR1 SGHDT and CDR2 YYEEEE. This CDR3 is built from 15 residues. V was pared by 7 bases and J by 0 bases, with 14 bases between. DNA of the CDR3: TGTGCCAGCTTGGTTACGCCTAGCTCCTACAATGAGCAGTTCTTC. It is translated as CASLVTPSSYNEQFF.